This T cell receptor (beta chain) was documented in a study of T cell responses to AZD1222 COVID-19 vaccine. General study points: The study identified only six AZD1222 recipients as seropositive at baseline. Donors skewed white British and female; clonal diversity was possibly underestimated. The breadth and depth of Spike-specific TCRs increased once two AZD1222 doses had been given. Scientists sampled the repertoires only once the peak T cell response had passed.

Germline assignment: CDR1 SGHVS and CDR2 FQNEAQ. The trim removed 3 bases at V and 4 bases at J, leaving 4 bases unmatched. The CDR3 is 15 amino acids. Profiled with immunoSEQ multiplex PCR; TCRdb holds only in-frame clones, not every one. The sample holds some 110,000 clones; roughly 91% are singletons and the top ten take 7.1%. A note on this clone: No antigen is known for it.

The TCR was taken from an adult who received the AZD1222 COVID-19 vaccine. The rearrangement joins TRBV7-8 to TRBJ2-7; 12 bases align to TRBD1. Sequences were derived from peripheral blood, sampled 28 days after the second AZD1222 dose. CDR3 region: CASSFMGQGAYEQYF. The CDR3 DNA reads TGTGCCAGCAGCTTTATGGGACAGGGGGCTTACGAGCAGTACTTC.